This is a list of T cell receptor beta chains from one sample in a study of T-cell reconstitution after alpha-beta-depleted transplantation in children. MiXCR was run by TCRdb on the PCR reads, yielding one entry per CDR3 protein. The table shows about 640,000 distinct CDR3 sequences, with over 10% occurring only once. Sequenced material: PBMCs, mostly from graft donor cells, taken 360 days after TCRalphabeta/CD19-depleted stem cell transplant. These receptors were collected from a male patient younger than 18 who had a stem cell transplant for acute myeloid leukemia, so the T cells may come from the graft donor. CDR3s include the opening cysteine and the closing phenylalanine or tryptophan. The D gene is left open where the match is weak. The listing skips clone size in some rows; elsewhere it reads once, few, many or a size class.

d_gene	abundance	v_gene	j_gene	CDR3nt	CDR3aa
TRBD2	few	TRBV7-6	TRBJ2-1	TGTGCCAGCAGCCCGACCTCTGGCGGGAGGGCCTCGGAGCAGTTCTTC	CASSPTSGGRASEQFF
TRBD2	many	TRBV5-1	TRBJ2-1	TGCGCCAGCAGCATAAACCTAGCGGAGACGTTCTTC	CASSINLAETFF
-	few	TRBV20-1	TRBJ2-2	TGCAGTGCTGGGGTGGTAGGGGTCACCGGGGAGCTGTTTTTT	CSAGVVGVTGELFF
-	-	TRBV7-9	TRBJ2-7	TGTGCCAGCAGCTACGGTAGTCTCCCCGAGCAGTACTTC	CASSYGSLPEQYF
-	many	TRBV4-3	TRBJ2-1	TGCGCCAGCAGCCGAGGGTTCAACGCCGACAATGAGCAGTTCTTC	CASSRGFNADNEQFF
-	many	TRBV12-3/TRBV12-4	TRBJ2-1	TGTGCCAGCAGTCCCGGGAATTGGGACAATGAGCAGTTCTTC	CASSPGNWDNEQFF
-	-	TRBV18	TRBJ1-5	TGTGCCAGCTCACACACTCGCGGGGATCAGCCCCAGCATTTT	CASSHTRGDQPQHF
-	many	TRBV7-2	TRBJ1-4	TGTGCCAGCAGCCGCCATTCCGCACTTACAACTAATGAAAAACTGTTTTTT	CASSRHSALTTNEKLFF
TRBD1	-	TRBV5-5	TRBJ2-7	TGTGCCAGCAGCCGGACAGGTTTGTCCTACGAGCAGTACTTC	CASSRTGLSYEQYF
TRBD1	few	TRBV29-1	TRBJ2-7	TGCAGCGTTGGAGGCGGGGACAGGATACTCTACGAGCAGTACTTC	CSVGGGDRILYEQYF
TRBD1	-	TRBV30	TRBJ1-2	TGTGCCTGGAGAACTGACAGGGGGCGGGGCTACACCTTC	CAWRTDRGRGYTF
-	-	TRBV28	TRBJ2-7	TGTGCCAGCAGTTTAACTACGTTTACCTACGAGCAGTACTTC	CASSLTTFTYEQYF
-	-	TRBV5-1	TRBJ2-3	TGCGCCAGCAGCTCCCGGGACACAGATACGCAGTATTTT	CASSSRDTDTQYF
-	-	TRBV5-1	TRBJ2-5	TGCGCCAGCAGCTTGGTTCAGGTGATCCAAGAGACCCAGTACTTC	CASSLVQVIQETQYF
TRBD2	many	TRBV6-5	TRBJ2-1	TGTGCCAGCAGTTTCGTTCCCGGCGGGGAGCGGGGTGAGCAGTTCTTC	CASSFVPGGERGEQFF
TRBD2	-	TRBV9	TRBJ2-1	TGTGCCAGCAGCGGCCCAGGACTAGCGGGAGGCTATGAGCAGTTCTTC	CASSGPGLAGGYEQFF
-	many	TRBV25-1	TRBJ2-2	TGTGCCAGCAGTGAATACTCGGACAGGGAGCTGTTTTTT	CASSEYSDRELFF
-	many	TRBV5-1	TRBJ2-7	TGCGCCAGCAGCTTGGACTGGGGACTTAAGAGCTCCTACGAGCAGTACTTC	CASSLDWGLKSSYEQYF
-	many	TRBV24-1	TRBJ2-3	TGTGCCACCTTCTTCCCGAGAACAGATACGCAGTATTTT	CATFFPRTDTQYF
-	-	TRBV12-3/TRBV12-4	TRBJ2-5	TGTGCCAGCAGCGGGGGTGGGGAGACCCAGTACTTC	CASSGGGETQYF
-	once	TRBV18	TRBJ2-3	TGTGCCAGCTCACCACTCATTCCAGATACGCAGTATTTT	CASSPLIPDTQYF
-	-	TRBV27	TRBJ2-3	TGTGCCAGCAGTTTATCACTTAGGGGCCCTCATCCAGATACGCAGTATTTT	CASSLSLRGPHPDTQYF
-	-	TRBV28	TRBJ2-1	TGTGCCAGCAGTACCCGGAGGGGATCCTACAATGAGGAGTTCTTC	CASSTRRGSYNEEFF
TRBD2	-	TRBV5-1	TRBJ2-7	TGCGCCAGCAGCCTCCCGGGACTAGAACTCTACGAGCAGTACTTC	CASSLPGLELYEQYF
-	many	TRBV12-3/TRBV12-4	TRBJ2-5	TGTGCCAGCAGTAGCTACACGGATAATCAAGAGACCCAGTACTTC	CASSSYTDNQETQYF
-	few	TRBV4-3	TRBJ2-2	TGCGCCAGCAGCCAGATTTCCGGGACCCGAACTGGGGAGCTGTTTTTT	CASSQISGTRTGELFF
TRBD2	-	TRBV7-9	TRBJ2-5	TGTGCCAGCAGCTTTCAAGCGGGAGGGAGTGAGACCCAGTACTTC	CASSFQAGGSETQYF
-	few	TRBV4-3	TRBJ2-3	TGCGCCAGCAGCCAAGATCGGGACAGCACAGATACGCAGTATTTT	CASSQDRDSTDTQYF
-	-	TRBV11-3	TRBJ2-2	TGTGCCAGCAGCCGAGGCGAAATTTCGGTAGCCGGGGAGCTGTTTTTT	CASSRGEISVAGELFF
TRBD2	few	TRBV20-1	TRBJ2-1	TGCAGTGCTGGTTCGACTAGCGGGAGTACGAATGAGCAGTTCTTC	CSAGSTSGSTNEQFF
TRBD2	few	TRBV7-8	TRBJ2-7	TGTGCCAGCAGCAATGACTGGACTAGCGGAACCTACGAGCAGTACTTC	CASSNDWTSGTYEQYF
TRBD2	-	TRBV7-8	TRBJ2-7	TGTGCCAGCAGCTTAAGGGCTAGCGGGCACCGCTACGAGCAGTACTTC	CASSLRASGHRYEQYF
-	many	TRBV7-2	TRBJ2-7	TGTGCCAGCAGCCCTCCCCTCTACGAGCAGTACTTC	CASSPPLYEQYF
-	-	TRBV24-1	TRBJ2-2	TGTGCCACCAGTGATTTGCCGGGTAGCACCGGGGAGCTGTTTTTT	CATSDLPGSTGELFF
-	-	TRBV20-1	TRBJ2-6	TGCAGTGCTAGAGATCGGGCAGGGGTGAGCTCTGGGGCCAACGTCCTGACTTTC	CSARDRAGVSSGANVLTF
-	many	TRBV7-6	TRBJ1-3	TGTGCCAGCAGCTCCAGGGCCCCTTTGGGACGGTCGGGAAACACCATATATTTT	CASSSRAPLGRSGNTIYF
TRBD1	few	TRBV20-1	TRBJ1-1	TGCAGTGCTTGGGACAGGTCGAACACTGAAGCTTTCTTT	CSAWDRSNTEAFF
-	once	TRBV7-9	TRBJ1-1	TGTTCCAGCACCATTGGGTGGGACACTGAAGCTTTCTTT	CSSTIGWDTEAFF
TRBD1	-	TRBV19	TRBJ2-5	TGTGCCAGTAGTATCGACAGGGTTGGGTCAGAGACCCAGTACTTC	CASSIDRVGSETQYF
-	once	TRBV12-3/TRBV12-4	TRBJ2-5	TGTGCCAGCAGCTCCGGACTCTTCCCAGAGACCCAGTACTTC	CASSSGLFPETQYF
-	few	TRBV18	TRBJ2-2	TGTGCCAGCTCACCGTACGGGATAAACACCGGGGAGCTGTTTTTT	CASSPYGINTGELFF
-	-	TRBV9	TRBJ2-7	TGTGCCAGCAGCCCCCACCTGAGCCTCGAAACGATACAGTACTTC	CASSPHLSLETIQYF
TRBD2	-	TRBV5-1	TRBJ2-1	TGCGCCAGCAGCACCCGGACTAGCGGAGTGGTAAATGAGCAGTTCTTC	CASSTRTSGVVNEQFF
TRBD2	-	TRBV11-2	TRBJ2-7	TGTGCCAGCAGCCCGATCAGCGGGAGGCATTCCTACGAGCAGTACTTC	CASSPISGRHSYEQYF
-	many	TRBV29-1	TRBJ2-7	TGCGGATACGGGACTCCCTACGAGCAGTACTTC	CGYGTPYEQYF
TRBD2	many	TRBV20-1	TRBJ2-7	TGCAGTGTTGGACTAGCGCCGGCCTACGAGCAGTACTTC	CSVGLAPAYEQYF
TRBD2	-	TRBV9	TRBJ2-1	TGTGCCAGCAGCGTAGTCACCGGGACTAGCGCCCATGAGCAGTTCTTC	CASSVVTGTSAHEQFF
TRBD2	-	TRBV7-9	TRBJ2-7	TGTGCCAGCAGCTTATACCTAGCGGGAGTAGAGAACGAGCAGTACTTC	CASSLYLAGVENEQYF
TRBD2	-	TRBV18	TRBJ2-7	TGTGCCAGCTCACCACCAGGCCTAGCGGGAGGGTTTGGCTACGAGCAGTACTTC	CASSPPGLAGGFGYEQYF
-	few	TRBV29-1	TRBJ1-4	TGCAGCGTTGTGCTAGGTGGGAATGAAAAACTGTTTTTT	CSVVLGGNEKLFF
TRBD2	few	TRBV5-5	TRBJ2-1	TGTGCCAGCAGCGGGCGGACTAGCGGGAGCCCCAATGAGCAGTTCTTC	CASSGRTSGSPNEQFF
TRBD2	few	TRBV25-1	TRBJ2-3	TGTGCCAGCAACGATATGTGGGCGGGAGGTGGCACAGATACGCAGTATTTT	CASNDMWAGGGTDTQYF
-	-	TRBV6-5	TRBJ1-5	TGTGCCAGCAGTTCCCCATTCCAGCCCCAGCATTTT	CASSSPFQPQHF
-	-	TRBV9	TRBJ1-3	TGTGCCAGCAGCCCGCGGACCTTGCCTTATTACCTCTCTGGAAACACCATATATTTT	CASSPRTLPYYLSGNTIYF
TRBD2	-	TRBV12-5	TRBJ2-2	TGTGCTAGTGGTTTACTCTCCGGGGAGGGTACCGGGGAGCTGTTTTTT	CASGLLSGEGTGELFF
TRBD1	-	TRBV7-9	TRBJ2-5	TGTGCCAGCAGCTTATTTAAGGGGGCAGAGACCCAGTACTTC	CASSLFKGAETQYF
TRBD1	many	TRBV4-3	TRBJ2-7	TGCGCCAGCAGCCCTCGGGACAGGGGGGACGAGCAGTACTTC	CASSPRDRGDEQYF
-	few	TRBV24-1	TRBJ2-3	TGTGCCACCAGTGACACAGCTAGCACAGATACGCAGTATTTT	CATSDTASTDTQYF
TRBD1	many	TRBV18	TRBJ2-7	TGTGCCAGCTCACTGGGACAGGCGATATACGAGCAGTACTTC	CASSLGQAIYEQYF